The present T cell receptor (beta chain) was sequenced within a study of cytomegalovirus exposure and HLA in healthy donors. Of note for this clone: Its antigen remains unidentified.

Study findings and constraints: Some V segments (TRBV6-2 and TRBV6-3 among them) were excluded as indistinguishable.

The germline CDR1 and CDR2 sequences are LGHNA and YNFKEQ. Trimming took 0 bases from V and 6 from J; bases not matched to a gene: 7. The CDR3 covers 15 residues. With 60 Vbeta and 13 Jbeta primers, the PCR was carried out. The repertoire was sequenced with immunoSEQ multiplex PCR; TCRdb's copy has only in-frame clones and lacks some. Of about 200,000 clones listed, about 80% are singletons. The sequence derives from a man aged 40-55 years in good health and CMV-seronegative. This sequence joins TRBV4-2 and TRBJ2-7; 8 nucleotides align to TRBD1. Input material: PBMCs. The CDR3: CASSQDRQGAGEQYF. CDR3 DNA sequence: TGTGCCAGCAGCCAAGATAGGCAGGGGGCGGGCGAGCAGTACTTC.